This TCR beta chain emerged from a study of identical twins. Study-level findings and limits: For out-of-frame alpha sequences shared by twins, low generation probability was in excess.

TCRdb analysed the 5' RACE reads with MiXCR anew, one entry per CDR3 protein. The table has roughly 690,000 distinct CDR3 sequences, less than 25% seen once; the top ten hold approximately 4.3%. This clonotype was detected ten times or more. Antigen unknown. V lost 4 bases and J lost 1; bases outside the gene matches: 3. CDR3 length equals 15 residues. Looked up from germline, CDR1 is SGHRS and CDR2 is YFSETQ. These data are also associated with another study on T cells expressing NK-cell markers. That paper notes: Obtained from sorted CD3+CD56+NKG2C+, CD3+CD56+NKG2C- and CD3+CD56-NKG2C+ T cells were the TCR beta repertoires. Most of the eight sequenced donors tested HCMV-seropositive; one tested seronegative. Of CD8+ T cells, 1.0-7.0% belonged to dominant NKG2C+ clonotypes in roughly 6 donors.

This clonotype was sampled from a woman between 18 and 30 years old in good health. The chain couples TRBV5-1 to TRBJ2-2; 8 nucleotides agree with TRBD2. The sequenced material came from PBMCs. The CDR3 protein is CASSRLAGNTGELFF. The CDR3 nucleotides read TGCGCCAGCAGCAGGCTAGCGGGGAACACCGGGGAGCTGTTTTTT.